This T cell receptor (beta chain) is drawn from a study of OX40 agonist ivuxolimab in advanced cancers. Turning to the study itself: Melanoma, hepatocellular carcinoma, head and neck or renal cell cancer occurred in dose-escalation patients.

Trimming cost V 4 bases and J 4 bases; bases outside gene matches: 7. In germline, CDR1 is SGHRS, CDR2 YFSETQ. CDR3 length: 15 residues. Measured with immunoSEQ multiplex PCR; TCRdb has only the in-frame clones, and not every one. Of about 58,000 clones in the sample, around 90% were seen once. The specimen comprised CD4+ or CD8+ T cells sorted from blood, sampled in a trial of the OX40 agonist ivuxolimab. The sequence was collected from an adult with an advanced solid tumor such as melanoma, head and neck, liver or kidney cancer. This chain uses TRBV5-1 with TRBJ2-3; 9 bases agree with TRBD1. The CDR3 DNA follows: TGCGCCAGCAGCCCCGGGACAGGGTACGCAGATACGCAGTATTTT. Amino acid sequence: CASSPGTGYADTQYF.